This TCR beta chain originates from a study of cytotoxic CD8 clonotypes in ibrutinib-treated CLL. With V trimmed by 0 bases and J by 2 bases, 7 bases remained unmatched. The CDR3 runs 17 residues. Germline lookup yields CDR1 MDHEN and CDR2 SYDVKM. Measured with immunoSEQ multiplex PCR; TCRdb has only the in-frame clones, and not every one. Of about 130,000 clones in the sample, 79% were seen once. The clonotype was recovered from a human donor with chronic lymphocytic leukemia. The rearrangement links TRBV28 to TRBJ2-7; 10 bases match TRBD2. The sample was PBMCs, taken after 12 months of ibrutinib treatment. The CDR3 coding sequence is TGTGCCAGCAGTTTATGGGGTCTAGCGGGAGACACCTACGAGCAGTACTTC. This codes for CASSLWGLAGDTYEQYF. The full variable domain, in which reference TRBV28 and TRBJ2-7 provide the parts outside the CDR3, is DVKVTQSSRYLVKRTGEKVFLECVQDMDHENMFWYRQDPGLGLRLIYFSYDVKMKEKGDIPEGYSVSREKKERFSLILESASTNQTSMYLCASSLWGLAGDTYEQYFGPGTRLTVT.